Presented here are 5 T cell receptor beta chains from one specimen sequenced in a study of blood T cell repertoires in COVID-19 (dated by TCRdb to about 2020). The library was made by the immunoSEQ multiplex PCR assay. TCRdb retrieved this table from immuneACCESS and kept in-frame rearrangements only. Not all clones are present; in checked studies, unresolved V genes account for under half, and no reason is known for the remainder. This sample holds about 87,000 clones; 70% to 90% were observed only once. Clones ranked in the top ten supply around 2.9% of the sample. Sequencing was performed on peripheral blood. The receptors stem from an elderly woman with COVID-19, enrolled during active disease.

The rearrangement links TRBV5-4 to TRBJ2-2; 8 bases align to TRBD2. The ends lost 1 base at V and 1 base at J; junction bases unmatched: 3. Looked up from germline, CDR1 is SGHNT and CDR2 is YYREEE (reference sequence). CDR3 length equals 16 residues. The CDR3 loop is CASSLTTSGNTGELFF. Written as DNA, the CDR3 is TGTGCCAGCAGCTTGACCACTAGCGGGAACACCGGGGAGCTGTTTTTT.

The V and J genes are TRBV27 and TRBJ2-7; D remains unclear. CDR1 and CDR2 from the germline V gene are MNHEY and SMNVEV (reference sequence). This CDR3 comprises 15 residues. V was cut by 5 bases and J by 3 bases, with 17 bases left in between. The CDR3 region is CASSGGTQKIYEQYF. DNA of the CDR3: TGTGCCAGCAGTGGCGGTACTCAAAAGATCTACGAGCAGTACTTC.

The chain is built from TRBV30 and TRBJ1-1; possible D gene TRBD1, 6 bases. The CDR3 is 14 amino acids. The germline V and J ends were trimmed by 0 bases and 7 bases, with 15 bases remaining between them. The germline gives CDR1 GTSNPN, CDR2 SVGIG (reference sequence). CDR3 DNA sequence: TGTGCCTGGAGTGTAGAGGGGGGGACGTTTGAAGCTTTCTTT. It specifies CAWSVEGGTFEAFF. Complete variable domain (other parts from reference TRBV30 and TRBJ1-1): SQTIHQWPATLVQPVGSPLSLECTVEGTSNPNLYWYRQAAGRGLQLLFYSVGIGQISSEVPQNLSASRPQDRQFILSSKKLLLSDSGFYLCAWSVEGGTFEAFFGQGTRLTVV.

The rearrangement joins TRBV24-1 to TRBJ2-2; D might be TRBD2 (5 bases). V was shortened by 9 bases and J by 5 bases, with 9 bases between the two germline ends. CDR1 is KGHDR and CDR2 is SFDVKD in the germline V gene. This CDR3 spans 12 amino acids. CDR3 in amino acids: CATRGWTGELFF. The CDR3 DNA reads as TGTGCCACCCGAGGGTGGACCGGGGAGCTGTTTTTT.

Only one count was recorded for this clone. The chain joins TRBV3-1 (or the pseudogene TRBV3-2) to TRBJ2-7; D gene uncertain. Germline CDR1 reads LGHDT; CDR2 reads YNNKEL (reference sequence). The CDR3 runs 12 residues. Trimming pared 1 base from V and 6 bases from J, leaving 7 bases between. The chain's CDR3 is CASSQVWSEQYF. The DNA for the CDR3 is TGTGCCAGCAGCCAAGTTTGGAGCGAGCAGTACTTC.